This T cell receptor beta chain was sequenced for a study of blood T cell repertoires in COVID-19. The wider study: T cells, B-cell-depleted T cells, or PBMCs provided the cDNA or gDNA that served as material.

In the original analysis: Reference gene primers were amplified, and this amplification served to estimate nucleated cell counts. Clones were sequenced by immunoSEQ multiplex PCR, and TCRdb holds only the in-frame ones, with some missing. V, J and clone size derive from that table, while D and trimming were established from the DNA sequence. The profile covers 93,000 or so clones, with roughly 87% appearing a single time and 5% to 7.5% taken by the ten largest. This CDR3 region has 14 residues. V lost 2 bases and J lost 3, with 9 bases in between. Germline CDR1 SNHLY, CDR2 FYNNEI. This sequence was found in a human donor in a cohort sampled during active COVID-19. The rearrangement uses TRBV2 and TRBJ2-3; D may be TRBD2 (6 bases). Material for sequencing was peripheral blood. The CDR3 reads CASSEYRETDTQYF. CDR3 nucleotide sequence: TGTGCCAGCAGTGAATATCGGGAGACAGATACGCAGTATTTT. Filled out from reference TRBV2 and TRBJ2-3, the complete variable domain reads EPEVTQTPSHQVTQMGQEVILRCVPISNHLYFYWYRQILGQKVEFLVSFYNNEISEKSEIFDDQFSVERPDGSNFTLKIRSTKLEDSAMYFCASSEYRETDTQYFGPGTRLTVL.